The 3 T cell receptor beta chains presented below share a single source sample, sequenced in a study of T cell responses to AZD1222 COVID-19 vaccine. Repertoires were generated with immunoSEQ multiplex PCR, while TCRdb's copy carries only in-frame clones and drops some. The sample has around 140,000 clones, approximately 83% seen once; the top ten hold around 8%. The source material was peripheral blood, sampled on day 0 of AZD1222 vaccination. The receptors shown here come from an adult in good health.

This clone was observed a few times. This chain joins TRBV3-1 (or the pseudogene TRBV3-2) and TRBJ2-1; 9 bases align to TRBD1. The CDR3 consists of 15 residues. V shed 3 bases, J shed 7 bases, and the junction held 7 bases outside the gene matches. Germline V gives CDR1 LGHDT, CDR2 YNNKEL (reference sequence). The CDR3 coding sequence is TGTGCCAGCAGCCACTCGGACAGGGGTCATAATGAGCAGTTCTTC. Amino acid sequence: CASSHSDRGHNEQFF.

The V gene is TRBV5-1, the J gene TRBJ1-3, with 7 nucleotides matching TRBD1. J was trimmed by 0 bases and V by 7 bases; bases with no gene match: 10. Germline assignment: CDR1 SGHRS and CDR2 YFSETQ. The CDR3 covers 16 residues. DNA for the CDR3: TGCGCCAGCGGGCCCGGGACAGTATCCTCTGGAAACACCATATATTTT. As protein: CASGPGTVSSGNTIYF.

This clone occurred once. This chain joins TRBV11-2 and TRBJ2-3; weak D call: TRBD1 (6 bases). V was clipped by 1 base and J by 2 bases, with 7 bases between them. Germline V gene data show CDR1 as SGHAT and CDR2 as FQNNGV. The CDR3 consists of 14 residues. The CDR3 protein is CASSLGTDTDTQYF. CDR3 nucleotide sequence: TGTGCCAGCAGCTTAGGGACAGACACAGATACGCAGTATTTT.